This T cell receptor (beta chain) was sequenced in a study of blood T cells in healthy people across ages. This clonotype was picked up many times. Its antigen remains unknown. Germline V gene sequence: CDR1 SGHDN, CDR2 FVKESK. This CDR3 comprises 18 residues. V dropped 5 bases and J dropped 0 bases, with 22 bases sitting between them. Study-level points and caveats: Long-lived and aged donors differed, with more naive CD4+ cells and higher diversity in the long-lived. Estimates drawn from one million T cells were deemed to understate diversity. Per million T cells, TCR beta diversity dropped about linearly as age rose. Leaving the PBMCs unsorted stopped any conclusive comparison of naive versus antigen-experienced cells.

A second PCR, run for roughly 7 to 11 cycles, used a sample-barcoded 5' primer plus a J-beta primer mix. TCRdb re-called the 5' RACE reads with MiXCR, one entry per CDR3 protein. Here the sample spans some 700,000 distinct CDR3 sequences, roughly 20% being singletons. The sequence came from a man in his sixties or seventies in good health. Sequenced: blood. The chain is built from TRBV14 and TRBJ1-1; D may be TRBD1 (6 bases). CDR3 in amino acids: CASSTPKGVGVMNTEAFF. The DNA for the CDR3 is TGTGCCAGCAGCACCCCTAAGGGGGTCGGAGTGATGAACACTGAAGCTTTCTTT.